This T cell receptor beta chain was identified during a study of cytotoxic CD8 clonotypes in ibrutinib-treated CLL. Study at large: Response samples were taken after a median of about 12 months on treatment, range 6 to 36.

Libraries were prepared by immunoSEQ multiplex PCR; TCRdb keeps only in-frame clonotypes and omits some of them. The repertoire consists of roughly 200,000 clones, with around 75% occurring once and the leading ten covering approximately 6.3%. As concerns this clone: Within the sample, other DNA sequences also encode this same CDR3.

CDR1 KGHSH and CDR2 LQKENI come from the germline V gene. The CDR3 is 13 amino acids. Trimming stripped 1 base from V and 4 bases from J, with 7 bases between. The receptor's source is a human donor with chronic lymphocytic leukemia. V and J are TRBV18 and TRBJ1-1, with D possibly TRBD1 on 5 matching bases. Here the sequenced sample was PBMCs, taken after 12 months of ibrutinib treatment. For the CDR3, the DNA is TGTGCCAGCTCACCACGGGGGGGCACTGAAGCTTTCTTT. This encodes CASSPRGGTEAFF.